This entry is about one T cell receptor beta chain. The data derive from a study of brain T cells in children with intractable seizures. The V and J ends lost 4 bases and 1 base respectively, with 9 bases between them. CDR1 is SGHTA and CDR2 is FQGNSA in the germline V gene. There are 14 residues in the CDR3. The assay was immunoSEQ multiplex PCR, and TCRdb's table has in-frame clones only and misses some. The sample has tens of thousands of clones, about 92% seen once. Patients received at least one anti-epileptic drug before surgery. The chain employs TRBV7-2 and TRBJ2-3; a weak D match, TRBD2 (5 bases). The sequencing here drew on peripheral blood, taken at surgery. This TCR was sampled from a boy younger than two with tuberous sclerosis and intractable seizures. CDR3 in DNA: TGTGCCAGCAGCTCCATGCGGGGCACAGATACGCAGTATTTT. It yields the protein CASSSMRGTDTQYF.